The clone carrying this T cell receptor beta chain occurred many times. Its target is unknown. Nobody among the patients had been given any treatment before thyroid surgery. In the authors' methods: Clinicopathological groups of papillary thyroid cancer showed CDR3 differences that were used to build a distant-metastasis classifier. TCRdb re-called clones from the PCR reads using MiXCR. These V and J calls rely on TCRdb rather than the paper's analysis. Among about 20,000 clones listed, approximately 30% were seen once. This CDR3 region has 14 residues. V was cut by 4 bases and J by 2 bases, with 11 bases left in between. Germline V CDR1 and CDR2: SGHDN, FVKESK. This sample is drawn from a study of metastatic and nonmetastatic thyroid tumors. Looking at the study overall: Across blood and tumor or nodule tissue, repertoires from malignant and benign thyroid patients were compared with one another.

Study outcomes and limitations: Significantly higher TCR beta diversity was reportedly seen in malignant thyroid tumors than benign nodules, in blood and tumor.

V and J are TRBV14 and TRBJ1-2; no firm D call. Specimen: tumor tissue. This receptor was taken from a female donor with papillary thyroid cancer or a benign thyroid nodule (not recorded which). Some clones in this sample may be carry-over from other donors' samples. The CDR3 here is CASSPAPGNYGYTF. The DNA for the CDR3 is TGTGCCAGCAGCCCGGCCCCGGGGAACTATGGCTACACCTTC.